A single count supports the clone carrying this T cell receptor beta chain. Its antigen is currently unknown. The data are from a study of OX40 agonist ivuxolimab in advanced cancers. The wider study: Three patients, one with hepatocellular carcinoma and two with cutaneous melanoma, responded partially.

V was cut by 6 bases and J by 2 bases, with 10 bases left in between. The CDR3 runs 13 residues. The germline V gene has CDR1 MNHEY and CDR2 SVGAGI. TCRdb's copy holds only in-frame clones and misses some; the assay was immunoSEQ multiplex PCR. The table lists some 52,000 clones, roughly 90% of them singletons. The timepoints at which blood was sampled were baseline, cycle 4 day 1, and cycle 7 day 1. Overall study findings and caveats: Both CD4+ and CD8+ T cell populations in blood had undergone clonal expansion by week 6 at 0.1 to 3.0 mg/kg. In general, CD8+ T cells held more expanded clones than CD4+ did, on average.

The input for sequencing was CD4+ or CD8+ T cells sorted from blood, taken in a trial of the OX40 agonist ivuxolimab. The clonotype originates from an adult with an advanced solid tumor such as melanoma, head and neck, liver or kidney cancer. This chain joins TRBV6-5 and TRBJ1-1, with a possible D match to TRBD1 (5 bases). This chain's CDR3 is CASRTTANTEAFF. Here the CDR3 DNA reads TGTGCCAGCAGGACGACAGCTAACACTGAAGCTTTCTTT.